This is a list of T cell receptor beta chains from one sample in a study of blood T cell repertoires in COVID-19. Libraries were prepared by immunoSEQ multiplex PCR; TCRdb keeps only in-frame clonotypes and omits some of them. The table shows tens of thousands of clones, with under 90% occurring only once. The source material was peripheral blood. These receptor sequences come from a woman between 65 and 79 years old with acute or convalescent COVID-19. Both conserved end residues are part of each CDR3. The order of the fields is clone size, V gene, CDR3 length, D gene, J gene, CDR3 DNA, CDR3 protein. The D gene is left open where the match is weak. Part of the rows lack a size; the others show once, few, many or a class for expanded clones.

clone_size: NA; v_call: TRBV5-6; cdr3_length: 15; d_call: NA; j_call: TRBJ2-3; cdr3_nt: TGTGCCAGCAGCACCGCAAAAGAGGCCACAGATACGCAGTATTTT; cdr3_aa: CASSTAKEATDTQYF
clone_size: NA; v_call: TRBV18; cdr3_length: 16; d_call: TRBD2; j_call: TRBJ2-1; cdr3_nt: TGTGCCAGCTCACCCCGCCTAGCGGGAGGTGACAATGAGCAGTTCTTC; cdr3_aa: CASSPRLAGGDNEQFF
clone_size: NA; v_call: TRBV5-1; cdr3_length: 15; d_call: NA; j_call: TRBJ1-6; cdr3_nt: TGCGCCAGCAGCTTGGACAGCTCCTATAATTCACCCCTCCACTTT; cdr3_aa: CASSLDSSYNSPLHF
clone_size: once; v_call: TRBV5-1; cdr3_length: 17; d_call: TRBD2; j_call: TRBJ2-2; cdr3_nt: TGCGCCAGCAGCTTGACTAGCGGTCAACCGAACACCGGGGAGCTGTTTTTT; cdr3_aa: CASSLTSGQPNTGELFF
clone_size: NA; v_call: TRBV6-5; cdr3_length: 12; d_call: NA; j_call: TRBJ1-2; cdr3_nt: TGTGCCAGCAGTTACCGGGGAGGGGGCTACACCTTC; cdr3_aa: CASSYRGGGYTF
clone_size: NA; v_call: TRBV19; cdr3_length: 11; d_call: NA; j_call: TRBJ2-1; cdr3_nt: TGTGCCAGTAGGGGGGCGGATGAGCAGTTCTTC; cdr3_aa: CASRGADEQFF
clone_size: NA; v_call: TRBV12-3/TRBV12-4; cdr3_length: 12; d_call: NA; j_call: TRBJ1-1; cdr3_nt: TGTGCCAGCAGTATAATGAACACTGAAGCTTTCTTT; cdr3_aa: CASSIMNTEAFF
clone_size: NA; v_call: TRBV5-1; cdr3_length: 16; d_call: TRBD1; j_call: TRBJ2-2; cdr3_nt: TGCGCCAGCAGCCTGACCGGGACAGCGAACACCGGGGAGCTGTTTTTT; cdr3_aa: CASSLTGTANTGELFF
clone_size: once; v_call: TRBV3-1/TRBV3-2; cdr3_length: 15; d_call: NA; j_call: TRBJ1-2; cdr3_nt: TGTGCCAGCAGCCAAGGTTCGGCAGGCGACTATGGCTACACCTTC; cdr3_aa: CASSQGSAGDYGYTF
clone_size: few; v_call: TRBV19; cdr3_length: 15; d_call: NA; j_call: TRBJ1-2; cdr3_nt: TGTGCTACTGAAACCCCGGGACAACTAGGGTATGGCTACACCTTC; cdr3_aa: CATETPGQLGYGYTF
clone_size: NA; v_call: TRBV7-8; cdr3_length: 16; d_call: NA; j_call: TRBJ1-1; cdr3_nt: TGTGCCAGCAGCTTAATGCCGGTCCGGTCGCACACTGAAGCTTTCTTT; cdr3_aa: CASSLMPVRSHTEAFF
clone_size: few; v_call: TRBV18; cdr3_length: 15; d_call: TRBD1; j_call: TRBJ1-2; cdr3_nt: TGTGCCAGCTCCCGAGACGGGGACAGCTCCGGCGGCTACACCTTC; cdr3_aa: CASSRDGDSSGGYTF
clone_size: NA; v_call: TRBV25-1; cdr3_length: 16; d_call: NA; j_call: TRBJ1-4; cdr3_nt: TGTGCCAGCAGTGGGACCAGGACACCAAAGGAGGAAAAACTGTTTTTT; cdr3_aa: CASSGTRTPKEEKLFF
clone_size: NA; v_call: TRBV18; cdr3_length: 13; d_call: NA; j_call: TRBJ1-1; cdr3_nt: TGTGCCAGTCGTCAGGGGCAGAACACTGAAGCTTTCTTT; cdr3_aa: CASRQGQNTEAFF
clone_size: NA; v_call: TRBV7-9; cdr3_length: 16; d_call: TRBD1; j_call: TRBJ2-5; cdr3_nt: TGTGCCAGCAGCTCTGGGACAGGGGTCATTCGAGAGACCCAGTACTTC; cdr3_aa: CASSSGTGVIRETQYF
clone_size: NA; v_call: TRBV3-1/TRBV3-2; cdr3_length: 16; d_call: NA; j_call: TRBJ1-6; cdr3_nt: TGTGCCAGCAGCCAAGTGGCGGGGCCGAACTATTCACCCCTCCACTTT; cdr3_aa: CASSQVAGPNYSPLHF
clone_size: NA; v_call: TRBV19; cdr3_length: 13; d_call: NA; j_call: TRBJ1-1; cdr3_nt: TGTGCCAGTAGTATAACCGGGAACACTGAAGCTTTCTTT; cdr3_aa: CASSITGNTEAFF
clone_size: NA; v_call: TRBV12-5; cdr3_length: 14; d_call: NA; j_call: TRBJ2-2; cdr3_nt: TGTGCTAGTGTTCAGGCAGGGGCGGCCGGGGAGCTGTTTTTT; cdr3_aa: CASVQAGAAGELFF
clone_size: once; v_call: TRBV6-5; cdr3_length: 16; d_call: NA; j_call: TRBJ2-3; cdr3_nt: TGTGCCAGCAGTTACTCGGGGGGAGAAGGATCAGATACGCAGTATTTT; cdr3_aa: CASSYSGGEGSDTQYF
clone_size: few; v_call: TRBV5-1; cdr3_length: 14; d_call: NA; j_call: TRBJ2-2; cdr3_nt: TGCGCCAGCAGCCGAGAGGTTATGACCGGGGAGCTGTTTTTT; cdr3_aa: CASSREVMTGELFF
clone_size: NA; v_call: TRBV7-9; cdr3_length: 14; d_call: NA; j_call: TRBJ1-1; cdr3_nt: TGTGCCAGCACCATCACCGGGACACCTATTGAAGCTTTCTTT; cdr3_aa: CASTITGTPIEAFF
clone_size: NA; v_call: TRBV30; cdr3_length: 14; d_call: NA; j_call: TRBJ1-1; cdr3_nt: TGTGCCTGGATTCAGAGCGCGCTGAACACTGAAGCTTTCTTT; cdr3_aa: CAWIQSALNTEAFF
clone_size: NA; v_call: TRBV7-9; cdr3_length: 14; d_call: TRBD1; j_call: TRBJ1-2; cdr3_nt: TGTGCCAGCAGCGCTGTGACAGGGGCCTATGGCTACACCTTC; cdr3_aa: CASSAVTGAYGYTF
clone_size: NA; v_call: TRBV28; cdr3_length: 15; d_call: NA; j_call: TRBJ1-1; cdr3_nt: TGTGCCAGCAGTTTATTCAAGGGAGGATTAACTGAAGCTTTCTTT; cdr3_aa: CASSLFKGGLTEAFF
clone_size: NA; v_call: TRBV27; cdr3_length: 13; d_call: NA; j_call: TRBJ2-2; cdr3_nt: TGTGCCAGCAGGGTGCACGGCACCGGGGAGCTGTTTTTT; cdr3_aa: CASRVHGTGELFF
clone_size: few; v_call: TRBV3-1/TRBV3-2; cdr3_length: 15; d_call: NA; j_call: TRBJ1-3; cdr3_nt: TGTGCCAGCAGCCAACGGGGGGCGAAAGGAAACACCATATATTTT; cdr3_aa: CASSQRGAKGNTIYF
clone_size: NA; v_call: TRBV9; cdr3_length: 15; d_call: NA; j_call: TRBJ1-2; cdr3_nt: TGTGCCAGCAGCGTAGCCCTGACAGAAAACTATGGCTACACCTTC; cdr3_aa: CASSVALTENYGYTF
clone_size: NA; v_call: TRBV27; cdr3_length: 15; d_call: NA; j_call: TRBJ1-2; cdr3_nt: TGTGCCAGCAGTTCCCTGGGGGGGAACCCTGGTGGCTACACCTTC; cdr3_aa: CASSSLGGNPGGYTF
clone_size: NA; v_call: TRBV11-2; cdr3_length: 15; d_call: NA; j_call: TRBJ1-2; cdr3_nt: TGTGCCAGCAGCTGGGGGTACAGGGCTAACTATGGCTACACCTTC; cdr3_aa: CASSWGYRANYGYTF
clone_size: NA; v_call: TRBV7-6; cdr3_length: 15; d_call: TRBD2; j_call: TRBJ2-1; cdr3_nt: TGTGCCAGCAGTCACGGGACTAGCGGGAGTAATGAGCAGTTCTTC; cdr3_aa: CASSHGTSGSNEQFF
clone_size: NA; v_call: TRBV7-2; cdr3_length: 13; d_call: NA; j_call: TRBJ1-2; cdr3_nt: TGTGCCAGCAGCTTAGGGGGCAGCCTCGGCTACACCTTC; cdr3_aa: CASSLGGSLGYTF